This T cell receptor (beta chain) was captured by sequencing in a study of CD8+ T cells in alopecia areata. Extracted RNA was reverse transcribed into cDNA, the sequencing template. Profiled with immunoSEQ multiplex PCR; TCRdb holds only in-frame clones, not every one. The sample shows 85,000 to 110,000 clones, 70% to 90% of them seen only once. Germline lookup yields CDR1 LGHNA and CDR2 YNFKEQ. Trimming removed 4 bases from V and 1 base from J, with 11 bases in between. The CDR3 is 15 residues long. Comments on this clone: What it binds is unknown.

General observations from the study: Lesional scalp displayed greater clonality than normal scalp, most notably in alopecia totalis/universalis. Links between baseline CD8+ expansion and response need larger treated cohorts. There were many expanded lesional clones persisting in scalp and blood during tofacitinib.

Treatment described: oral pan-JAK inhibitor, 5-10 mg twice daily. This chain links TRBV4-2 with TRBJ1-5, with D uncertain. The sequencing used CD8+ T cells sorted from blood, collected between weeks 30 and 35, from a patient treated with tofacitinib. This receptor was identified in a human donor with alopecia areata. This chain's CDR3 is CASSPTAESNQPQHF. Here the CDR3 DNA reads TGTGCCAGCAGCCCGACGGCAGAAAGCAATCAGCCCCAGCATTTT.